This TCR beta chain was observed in a study of shared clonotypes between healthy human individuals. Study results and caveats: The naive CD4 repertoires of a handful of donors were compared, and around 4.9% of clonotypes were shared.

It was around 190 ng DNA, approximately 30,000 T cell genomes, that sorted-subset replicate PCRs used. The table came from immunoSEQ multiplex PCR; TCRdb's copy has only in-frame clones and leaves some out. The sample lists roughly 770,000 clones; roughly 96% were seen once. Regarding this clone: Its antigen is not known.

Terminally differentiated effector memory CD45RA+ cells were excluded from the naive CD8 cells, which were CD45RO-negative and positively selected for CCR7. Donation came from healthy HIV-negative adults that had no recent acute infections or vaccinations. Donors were Caucasian adults residing in Nashville, Tennessee, USA. Germline V lookup: CDR1 SGHAT, CDR2 FQNNGV. Germline trimming cut 4 bases from V and 3 bases from J; bases unmatched to any gene: 3. The CDR3 consists of 13 residues. The clonotype was recovered from a man aged 25 to 40 in good health. Sequencing input: naive CD8+ T cells sorted from blood. This chain connects TRBV11-2 to TRBJ2-7, with 7 bases identical to TRBD1. CDR3 sequence reads: CASSSRDSYEQYF. In nucleotides, the CDR3 is TGTGCCAGCAGCTCGAGGGACAGCTACGAGCAGTACTTC.